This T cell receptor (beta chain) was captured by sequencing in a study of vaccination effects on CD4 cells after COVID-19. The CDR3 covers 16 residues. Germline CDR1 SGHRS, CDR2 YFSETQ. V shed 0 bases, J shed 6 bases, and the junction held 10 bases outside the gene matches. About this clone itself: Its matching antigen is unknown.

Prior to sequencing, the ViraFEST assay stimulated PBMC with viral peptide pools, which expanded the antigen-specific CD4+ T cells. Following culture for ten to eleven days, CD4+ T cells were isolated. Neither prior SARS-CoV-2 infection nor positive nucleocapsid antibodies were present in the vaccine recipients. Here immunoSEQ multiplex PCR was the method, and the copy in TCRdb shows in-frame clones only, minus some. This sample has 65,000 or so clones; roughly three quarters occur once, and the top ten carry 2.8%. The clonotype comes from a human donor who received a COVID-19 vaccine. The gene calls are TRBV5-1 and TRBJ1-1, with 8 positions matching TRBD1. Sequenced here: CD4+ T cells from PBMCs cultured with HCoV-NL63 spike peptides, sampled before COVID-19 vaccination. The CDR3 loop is CASSLVGQGHYPEAFF. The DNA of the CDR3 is TGCGCCAGCAGCTTGGTAGGACAGGGCCATTACCCTGAAGCTTTCTTT.